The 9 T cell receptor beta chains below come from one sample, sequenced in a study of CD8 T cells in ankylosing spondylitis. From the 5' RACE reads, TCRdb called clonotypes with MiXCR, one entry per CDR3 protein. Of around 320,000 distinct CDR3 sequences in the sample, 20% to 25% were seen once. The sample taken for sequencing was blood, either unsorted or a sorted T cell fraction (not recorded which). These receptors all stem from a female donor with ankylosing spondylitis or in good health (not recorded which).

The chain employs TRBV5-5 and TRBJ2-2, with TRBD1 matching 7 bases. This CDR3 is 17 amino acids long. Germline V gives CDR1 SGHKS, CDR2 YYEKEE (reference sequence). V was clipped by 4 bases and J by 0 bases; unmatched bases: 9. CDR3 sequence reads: CASSRGPGTANTGELFF. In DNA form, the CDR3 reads TGTGCCAGCAGCCGTGGGCCCGGGACAGCGAACACCGGGGAGCTGTTTTTT.

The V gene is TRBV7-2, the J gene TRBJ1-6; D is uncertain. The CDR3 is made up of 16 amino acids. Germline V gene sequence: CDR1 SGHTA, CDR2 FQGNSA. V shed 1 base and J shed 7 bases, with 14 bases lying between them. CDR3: CASSLEGSARNSPLHF. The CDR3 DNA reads TGTGCCAGCAGCTTAGAGGGATCGGCCAGAAATTCACCCCTCCACTTT.

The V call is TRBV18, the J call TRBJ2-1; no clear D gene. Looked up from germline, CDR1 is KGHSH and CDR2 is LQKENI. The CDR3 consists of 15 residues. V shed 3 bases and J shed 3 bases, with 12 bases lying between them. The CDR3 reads CASSPSGGNYNEQFF. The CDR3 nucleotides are TGTGCCAGCTCACCCTCGGGCGGCAACTACAATGAGCAGTTCTTC.

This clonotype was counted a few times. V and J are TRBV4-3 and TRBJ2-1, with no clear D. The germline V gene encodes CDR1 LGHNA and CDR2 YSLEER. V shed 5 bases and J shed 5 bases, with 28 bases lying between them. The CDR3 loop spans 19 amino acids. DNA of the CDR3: TGCGCCAGCAGCTCACGGGTGCCGGGCGGCTACCATCCAGACAATGAGCAGTTCTTC. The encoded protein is CASSSRVPGGYHPDNEQFF.

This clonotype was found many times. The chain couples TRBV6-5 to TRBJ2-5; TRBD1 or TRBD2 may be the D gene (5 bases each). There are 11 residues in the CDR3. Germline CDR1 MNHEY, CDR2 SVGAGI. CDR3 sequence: CVVGDWETQYF. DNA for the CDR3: TGTGTTGTGGGGGATTGGGAGACCCAGTACTTC.

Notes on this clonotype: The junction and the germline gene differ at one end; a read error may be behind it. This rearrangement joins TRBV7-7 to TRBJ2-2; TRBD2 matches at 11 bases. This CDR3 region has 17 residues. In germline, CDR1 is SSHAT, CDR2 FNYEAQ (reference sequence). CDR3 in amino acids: CASSHNPTSGSTGELFF. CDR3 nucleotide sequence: TGTGCTAGCAGCCACAATCCTACTAGCGGGAGTACCGGGGAGCTGTTTTTT.

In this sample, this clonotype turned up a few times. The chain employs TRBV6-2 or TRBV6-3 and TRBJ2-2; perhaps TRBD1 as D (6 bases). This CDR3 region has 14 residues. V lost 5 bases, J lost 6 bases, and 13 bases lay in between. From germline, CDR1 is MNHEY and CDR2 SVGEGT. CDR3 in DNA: TGTGCCAGCAGTAGGACAGCGAAGGCCGGGGAGCTGTTTTTT. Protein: CASSRTAKAGELFF.

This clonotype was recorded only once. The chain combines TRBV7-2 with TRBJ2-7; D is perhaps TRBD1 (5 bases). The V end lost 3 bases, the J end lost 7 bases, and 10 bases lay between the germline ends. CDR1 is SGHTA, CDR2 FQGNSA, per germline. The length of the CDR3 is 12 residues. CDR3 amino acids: CASSLLKGEQYF. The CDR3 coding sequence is TGTGCCAGCAGCTTGTTAAAGGGGGAGCAGTACTTC.

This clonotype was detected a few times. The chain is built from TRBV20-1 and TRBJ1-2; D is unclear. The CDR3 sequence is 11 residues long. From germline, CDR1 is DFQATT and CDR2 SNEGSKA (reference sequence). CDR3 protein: CTPSDSYGYTF. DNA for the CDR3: TGCACCCCCTCGGATTCCTATGGCTACACCTTC.